This T cell receptor (beta chain) emerged from a study of glioma-infiltrating T cells after dendritic cell vaccination. Germline V gives CDR1 SGHDN, CDR2 FVKESK. J gave up 10 bases and V 5 bases, and 11 bases lay outside the gene matches. The CDR3 is 15 amino acids. Primers: 60 V beta forward and 13 J beta reverse. Assay: immunoSEQ multiplex PCR; the TCRdb copy retains only in-frame clones and omits some. The top ten clones hold under 4% of a sample with tens of thousands of clones, around 90% of them seen once. The V gene is TRBV14, the J gene TRBJ1-4; 9 bases line up with TRBD1. The clonotype comes from a human donor with glioblastoma. Sequencing was performed on blood, taken before dendritic cell vaccination. The CDR3, as DNA: TGTGCCAGCAGCGATTGGACAGGGGCAAGCGGAAAACTGTTTTTT. This codes for CASSDWTGASGKLFF.